Below are 22 T cell receptor beta chains sequenced from a single sample in a study of regulatory T cells in long-lasting Graves disease. TCR beta libraries were built with iRepertoire HTBI primers and Arm-PCR of CDR3 regions. Each CDR3 protein is one row after TCRdb ran MiXCR on the multiplex PCR reads. The table shows about 350,000 distinct CDR3 sequences, with 15% to 20% occurring only once. Time point meaning: newly diagnosed GD, antithyroid drugs for less than 3 months. The TCR library was made from RNA that had been extracted from PBMCs in TRIzol. The data also belong to a second study, concerning T cells in Graves' hyperthyroidism and ophthalmopathy.

Sample: peripheral blood mononuclear cells (PBMCs), taken at new diagnosis, from a patient treated with antithyroid drugs. The receptors derive from a woman aged 18-29 years with Graves disease.

The rearrangement links TRBV29-1 to TRBJ2-7, with 8 positions matching TRBD1. The germline CDR1 and CDR2 sequences are SQVTM and ANQGSEA. The trim removed 3 bases at V and 6 bases at J, leaving 16 bases unmatched. The CDR3 runs to 16 residues. The CDR3 spells CSVEERRTGQDVEQYF. CDR3 nucleotide sequence: TGCAGCGTTGAGGAAAGACGGACAGGGCAGGATGTCGAGCAGTACTTC.

This clonotype was detected ten times or more. The chain combines TRBV6-1 with TRBJ1-1; possibly TRBD1 for D (6 bases). V lost 3 bases, J lost 6 bases, and 14 bases lay in between. Per the germline V gene, CDR1 is MNHNS and CDR2 is SASEGT. The CDR3 extends over 14 amino acids. The CDR3: CASSEGWEGAEAFF. The DNA for the CDR3 is TGTGCCAGCAGTGAGGGGTGGGAGGGGGCTGAAGCTTTCTTT.

The table lists this clonotype with many counts. This chain uses TRBV6-2 or TRBV6-3 with TRBJ1-6; 9 bases match TRBD1. Per germline, CDR1 MNHEY and CDR2 SVGEGT. This CDR3 has 13 amino acids. The V and J ends lost 4 bases and 10 bases, in that order; junction bases with no gene match: 2. CDR3 amino acids: CASSWDRVSPLHF. The CDR3 DNA sequence: TGTGCCAGCAGTTGGGACAGGGTCTCACCCCTCCACTTT.

The rearrangement uses TRBV20-1 and TRBJ2-7; 9 nucleotides line up with TRBD1. The V gene end was trimmed by 5 bases and the J gene end by 5 bases; junction bases not matched to a gene: 7. The CDR3 length is 13 residues. Germline lookup yields CDR1 DFQATT and CDR2 SNEGSKA (reference sequence). For the CDR3, the DNA is TGCAGTGCTGGACCGACAGGGGGAAACGAGCAGTACTTC. Translating it yields CSAGPTGGNEQYF.

A remark on this clonotype: A much larger clone differs by one base, so this may be a read error. The chain combines TRBV5-6 with TRBJ1-1, with D maybe TRBD1 (6 bases). Germline CDR1 is SGHDT and CDR2 is YYEEEE. V was trimmed by 3 bases and J by 2 bases, leaving 11 bases between them. CDR3 length: 14 residues. The CDR3 DNA is TGTGCCAGCAGCTGGACAGTGATAAACACTGAAGCTTTCTTT. Its protein product is CASSWTVINTEAFF.

The gene calls are TRBV28 and TRBJ1-2, with D possibly TRBD1 on 5 matching bases. The CDR3 length is 14 residues. Trimming took 0 bases from V and 3 from J, leaving 8 bases between them. The germline V gene encodes CDR1 MDHEN and CDR2 SYDVKM. The chain's CDR3 is CASSLWARDYGYTF. Here the CDR3 DNA reads TGTGCCAGCAGTTTATGGGCCAGGGACTATGGCTACACCTTC.

V is TRBV3-1 and J is TRBJ2-3; D unresolved. Germline-derived CDR1 and CDR2 are LGHDT and YNNKEL (reference sequence). V lost 4 bases and J lost 4, with 12 bases in between. There are 14 residues in the CDR3. CDR3 amino acids: CASSPIILADTQYF. The CDR3 DNA reads TGTGCCAGCAGCCCAATTATCCTCGCAGATACGCAGTATTTT.

There are a few counts of this clonotype. The V gene is TRBV20-1, the J gene TRBJ1-2; 8 nucleotides agree with TRBD1. Germline V gene lookup returns CDR1 DFQATT and CDR2 SNEGSKA (reference sequence). CDR3 length: 12 residues. Trimming at V came to 4 bases and at J to 7 bases, leaving 5 bases not matched to a gene. The CDR3 sequence is CSANTGGGGYTF. The CDR3 region has the DNA TGCAGTGCTAATACAGGGGGAGGTGGCTACACCTTC.

In this sample, this clonotype turned up a few times. The chain recombines TRBV13 with TRBJ1-5; D remains unclear. This CDR3 region has 14 residues. CDR1 PRHDT and CDR2 FYEKMQ come from the germline V gene (reference sequence). V was clipped by 3 bases and J by 9 bases, with 15 bases between them. As DNA, the CDR3 is TGTGCCAGCAGCTTTAGTAGCGGGAGTCGGCCCCAGCATTTT. This encodes CASSFSSGSRPQHF.

Remarks on this clonotype: This likely comes from a read error, as the CDR3 has no conserved phenylalanine or tryptophan at its end. The V gene is TRBV6-2 or TRBV6-3, the J gene TRBJ2-7, with 7 bases identical to TRBD1. The CDR3 is 14 amino acids. V shed 5 bases and J 2 bases; nucleotides not matched to a gene: 6. The germline V gene encodes CDR1 MNHEY and CDR2 SVGEGT. CDR3 region: CASSAQGFTYEQYL. CDR3 DNA sequence: TGTGCCAGCAGTGCACAGGGGTTCACCTACGAGCAGTACCTC.

This clonotype was picked up many times. The chain combines TRBV10-3 with TRBJ2-1; 14 bases are shared with TRBD2. The V gene's germline CDR1 is ENHRY and CDR2 SYGVKD. The CDR3 covers 19 residues. Trimming removed 10 bases from V and 5 bases from J; junction bases left unmatched: 19. The CDR3: CATLAGLAGGQNLNNEQFF. DNA for the CDR3: TGTGCCACCCTCGCTGGACTAGCGGGAGGCCAAAATCTCAACAATGAGCAGTTCTTC.

This clonotype has at least ten counts. The chain recombines TRBV28 with TRBJ1-5; D remains ambiguous. Trimming removed 7 bases at V and 4 bases at J, with 8 bases between. The CDR3 has 12 amino acids. Germline assignment: CDR1 MDHEN and CDR2 SYDVKM. The CDR3 loop reads CASTLSNQPQHF. In DNA, the CDR3 is TGTGCCAGCACCCTGAGTAATCAGCCCCAGCATTTT. Filled out from reference TRBV28 and TRBJ1-5, the complete variable domain reads DVKVTQSSRYLVKRTGEKVFLECVQDMDHENMFWYRQDPGLGLRLIYFSYDVKMKEKGDIPEGYSVSREKKERFSLILESASTNQTSMYLCASTLSNQPQHFGDGTRLSIL.

This clonotype was seen many times. The rearrangement uses TRBV5-1 and TRBJ2-1, with D possibly being TRBD1 or TRBD2 (6 bases each). This CDR3 is built from 15 residues. Germline assignment: CDR1 SGHRS and CDR2 YFSETQ. V lost 2 bases, J lost 5 bases, and 14 bases lay in between. The CDR3 region is CASSFWGANNNEQFF. CDR3 nucleotides: TGCGCCAGCAGCTTCTGGGGGGCGAATAACAATGAGCAGTTCTTC.

This clonotype was detected many times. The chain has TRBV7-2 and TRBJ2-3, with D hard to call. Germline CDR1 reads SGHTA; CDR2 reads FQGNSA. Trimming shortened V by 4 bases and J by 6 bases, and 8 bases separated the two germline ends. The CDR3 is 12 residues long. CDR3 nucleotide sequence: TGTGCCAGCAGCTCGGTTATGGATACGCAGTATTTT. This codes for CASSSVMDTQYF.

This clonotype was counted many times. The chain carries TRBV6-1 and TRBJ2-1, with D perhaps matching TRBD1 (6 bases). V was trimmed by 10 bases and J by 7 bases, leaving 17 bases between them. Germline CDR1 and CDR2: MNHNS and SASEGT. The CDR3 runs 13 residues. Here the CDR3 reads CATQTGSWNEQFF. CDR3 coding DNA: TGTGCCACCCAAACAGGGAGTTGGAATGAGCAGTTCTTC.

This clonotype was recorded many times. The chain links TRBV5-1 to TRBJ2-3, with 9 positions matching TRBD2. This CDR3 spans 16 amino acids. Germline V gene lookup returns CDR1 SGHRS and CDR2 YFSETQ. V dropped 0 bases and J dropped 2; count of bases not matched to a gene: 4. This CDR3 reads CASSLASGGSTDTQYF. As DNA, the CDR3 is TGCGCCAGCAGCTTGGCCAGCGGGGGGTCCACAGATACGCAGTATTTT.

In DNA form, the CDR3 reads TGTGCCAGCAGTGACTCGGTAGGCAGGGTGGCCTACAATGAGCAGTTCTTC. Protein product: CASSDSVGRVAYNEQFF. This rearrangement joins TRBV6-4 to TRBJ2-1, with D maybe TRBD1 (5 bases). Germline lookup yields CDR1 MRHNA and CDR2 SNTAGT. Trimming took 0 bases from V and 2 from J, leaving 14 bases between them. CDR3 length equals 17 residues.

This clonotype was counted ten times or more. The chain has TRBV2 and TRBJ2-2; the D is unclear. The CDR3 sequence is 11 residues long. Trimming left V 8 bases short and J 5 bases short, with 6 bases between. Germline V lookup: CDR1 SNHLY, CDR2 FYNNEI. CDR3: CASRVTGELFF. The CDR3 DNA follows: TGTGCCAGCCGAGTGACCGGGGAGCTGTTTTTT.

This clonotype was picked up many times. V and J are TRBV12-3 or TRBV12-4 and TRBJ2-3; TRBD2 aligns across 10 bases. After removal of 5 bases from V and 0 bases from J, the junction contained 14 bases not matched to a gene. The CDR3 consists of 19 residues. DNA for the CDR3: TGTGCCAGCAGTGGGACGGGACTAGCGTCTCAGGAAAGCACAGATACGCAGTATTTT. Its translation: CASSGTGLASQESTDTQYF.

The chain employs TRBV5-1 and TRBJ1-1; D is unresolved. Germline V gives CDR1 SGHRS, CDR2 YFSETQ. The CDR3 has 13 residues. V gave up 3 bases and J gave up 8 bases, with 14 bases separating them. CDR3 sequence reads: CASSSPPNREAFF. The CDR3 DNA follows: TGCGCCAGCAGCTCCCCTCCAAACAGAGAAGCTTTCTTT.

In the case of this clonotype: This may arise from a read error, as a much more abundant clone is one base away. This rearrangement joins TRBV20-1 to TRBJ1-1; the match to TRBD1 covers 9 bases. The CDR3 totals 15 residues. From germline, CDR1 is DFQATT and CDR2 SNEGSKA (reference sequence). Trimming at V came to 3 bases and at J to 4 bases, leaving 9 bases not matched to a gene. The CDR3 here is CSARPGTGFGTEAFF. CDR3 sequence (DNA): TGCAGTGCTAGGCCCGGGACAGGGTTCGGCACTGAAGCTTTCTTT.

This clonotype has more than one count but fewer than ten. This chain connects TRBV29-1 to TRBJ1-2, with D unresolved. V lost 4 bases to trimming and J lost 4 bases, with 13 bases between them. The CDR3 has 13 residues. The germline gives CDR1 SQVTM, CDR2 ANQGSEA. The CDR3 here is CSVVTGSGYGYTF. CDR3 in DNA: TGCAGCGTTGTAACCGGGTCCGGCTATGGCTACACCTTC. The complete variable domain, with remaining parts taken from reference TRBV29-1 and TRBJ1-2, reads SAVISQKPSRDICQRGTSLTIQCQVDSQVTMMFWYRQQPGQSLTLIATANQGSEATYESGFVIDKFPISRPNLTFSTLTVSNMSPEDSSIYLCSVVTGSGYGYTFGSGTRLTVV.